This TCR beta chain is drawn from a study of OX40 agonist ivuxolimab in advanced cancers. The wider study: Administration of intravenous ivuxolimab to patients occurred every 2 weeks at 0.01 to 10 mg/kg.

With regard to this clone: Its antigen remains unidentified.

Libraries were prepared by immunoSEQ multiplex PCR; TCRdb keeps only in-frame clonotypes and omits some of them. Among more than 12,000 clones listed, more than 80% were seen once. Study findings and constraints: Within 6 weeks, CD4+ and CD8+ blood T cells expanded clonally at 0.1 to 3.0 mg/kg.

Trimming shortened V by 7 bases and J by 8 bases, and 14 bases separated the two germline ends. The CDR3 extends over 12 amino acids. CDR1 is LNHDA, CDR2 SQIVND, per germline (reference sequence). The chain joins TRBV19 to TRBJ1-2; D not resolved. This clonotype was sampled from an adult with an advanced solid tumor such as melanoma, head and neck, liver or kidney cancer. The source was CD4+ or CD8+ T cells sorted from blood, collected in a trial of the OX40 agonist ivuxolimab. This CDR3 is CASTGSSWGYTF. DNA for the CDR3: TGTGCCAGTACGGGCAGCTCCTGGGGCTACACCTTC.